Listed below are T cell receptor beta chains from one sample, sequenced in a study of metastatic and nonmetastatic thyroid tumors. Using MiXCR, TCRdb re-called clones from the PCR reads. The sample records some 30,000 clones, approximately 7% being singletons. Input material: blood. Receptors originate from a female donor with papillary thyroid cancer or a benign thyroid nodule (not recorded which). Some clones in this sample may be carry-over from other donors' samples. The CDR3 runs from the conserved cysteine through the conserved F or W. Fields, in order: J gene, D gene, clone size, V gene, CDR3 DNA, CDR3 protein. The D gene is left open where the match is weak. Some rows have no size entry. The others give once, few or many, or a class for an expanded clone.

j_call: TRBJ1-2; d_call: -; clone_size: many; v_call: TRBV15; cdr3_nt: TGTGCCACCAGCAACGGGTATGGACGGAGCTATGGCTACACCTTC; cdr3_aa: CATSNGYGRSYGYTF
j_call: TRBJ2-7; d_call: -; clone_size: many; v_call: TRBV11-2; cdr3_nt: TGTGCCAGCAGCTCGGGGCAGGGAAGGCAGTACGAGCAGTACTTC; cdr3_aa: CASSSGQGRQYEQYF
j_call: TRBJ2-5; d_call: TRBD2; clone_size: many; v_call: TRBV7-2; cdr3_nt: TGTGCCAGCAGCGCCTTCAGCGGGGGGGCGGAGACCCAGTACTTC; cdr3_aa: CASSAFSGGAETQYF
j_call: TRBJ2-2; d_call: -; clone_size: many; v_call: TRBV19; cdr3_nt: TGTGCCAGTAGTATTGACAGGTCGAACACCGGGGAGCTGTTTTTT; cdr3_aa: CASSIDRSNTGELFF
j_call: TRBJ1-6; d_call: -; clone_size: many; v_call: TRBV5-6; cdr3_nt: TGTGCCAGCAGCCCGTACACGGGTTCACCCCTCCACTTT; cdr3_aa: CASSPYTGSPLHF
j_call: TRBJ2-2; d_call: -; clone_size: medium-sized; v_call: TRBV15; cdr3_nt: TGTGCCACCAGCAGAGATGGTTTAGGACAGAGTATCCGGGAGCTGTTTTTT; cdr3_aa: CATSRDGLGQSIRELFF
j_call: TRBJ2-7; d_call: -; clone_size: many; v_call: TRBV3-1; cdr3_nt: TGTGCCAGCAGCCAAGCGGGTATAGGTTACGAGCAGTACTTC; cdr3_aa: CASSQAGIGYEQYF
j_call: TRBJ2-3; d_call: TRBD2; clone_size: -; v_call: TRBV29-1; cdr3_nt: TGCAGCGTTGAGCGAGGGCGGGGGGAGACCCAGTATTTT; cdr3_aa: CSVERGRGETQYF
j_call: TRBJ1-4; d_call: -; clone_size: medium-sized; v_call: TRBV27; cdr3_nt: TGTGCCAGCAGCGCGAGCGTGTGGGCCGCTAATGAAAAACTGTTTTTT; cdr3_aa: CASSASVWAANEKLFF
j_call: TRBJ1-1; d_call: -; clone_size: many; v_call: TRBV20-1; cdr3_nt: TGCAGTGCTAGCGACAAAAGTCTAACTGAAGCTTTCTTT; cdr3_aa: CSASDKSLTEAFF
j_call: TRBJ1-6; d_call: -; clone_size: many; v_call: TRBV5-1; cdr3_nt: TGCGCCAGCAGCGAACAGGGTCTGGATTCACCCCTCCACTTT; cdr3_aa: CASSEQGLDSPLHF
j_call: TRBJ1-1; d_call: -; clone_size: many; v_call: TRBV29-1; cdr3_nt: TGCAGCGTTGACACAGTCAACACTGAAGCTTTCTTT; cdr3_aa: CSVDTVNTEAFF
j_call: TRBJ1-2; d_call: -; clone_size: many; v_call: TRBV10-3; cdr3_nt: TGTGCCATCATGGGAGGCCATGGCTACACCTTC; cdr3_aa: CAIMGGHGYTF
j_call: TRBJ1-1; d_call: -; clone_size: many; v_call: TRBV6-6; cdr3_nt: TGTGCCAGCAGTTACTCAACCATGAACACTGAAGCTTTCTTT; cdr3_aa: CASSYSTMNTEAFF
j_call: TRBJ2-5; d_call: -; clone_size: few; v_call: TRBV5-5; cdr3_nt: TGTGCCAGCAGCTTGACTCCTTCTGAGACCCAGTACTTC; cdr3_aa: CASSLTPSETQYF
j_call: TRBJ2-1; d_call: -; clone_size: few; v_call: TRBV9; cdr3_nt: TGTGCCAGCAGCGTCGACCCCTCTAGAAATGAGCAGTTCTTC; cdr3_aa: CASSVDPSRNEQFF
j_call: TRBJ2-2; d_call: -; clone_size: many; v_call: TRBV18; cdr3_nt: TGTGCCAGCTCACCACAGGGGAAGGACGGGGAGCTGTTTTTT; cdr3_aa: CASSPQGKDGELFF
j_call: TRBJ1-1; d_call: -; clone_size: many; v_call: TRBV29-1; cdr3_nt: TGCAGCGTGAAGGGACACCCAAACACTGAAGCTTTCTTT; cdr3_aa: CSVKGHPNTEAFF
j_call: TRBJ1-3; d_call: TRBD1; clone_size: many; v_call: TRBV20-1; cdr3_nt: TGCAGTGCTGCAGACAGGGGTGCTGGAAACACCATATATTTT; cdr3_aa: CSAADRGAGNTIYF
j_call: TRBJ1-4; d_call: -; clone_size: many; v_call: TRBV19; cdr3_nt: TGTGCCAGTAGTTTAGGGGTTTTAGAAAAACTGTTTTTT; cdr3_aa: CASSLGVLEKLFF
j_call: TRBJ1-1; d_call: TRBD1; clone_size: many; v_call: TRBV9; cdr3_nt: TGTGCCAGCAGCGCCGGGACAGGGGCATCTGAAGCTTTCTTT; cdr3_aa: CASSAGTGASEAFF
j_call: TRBJ1-1; d_call: -; clone_size: many; v_call: TRBV20-1; cdr3_nt: TGCAGTGCTAGGGCAGGGGACACTGAAGCTTTCTTT; cdr3_aa: CSARAGDTEAFF
j_call: TRBJ1-5; d_call: -; clone_size: many; v_call: TRBV18; cdr3_nt: TGTGCCAGCTCACCGGCGGCAGGCAATCAGCCCCAGCATTTT; cdr3_aa: CASSPAAGNQPQHF
j_call: TRBJ2-7; d_call: -; clone_size: many; v_call: TRBV20-1; cdr3_nt: TGCAGTGCTAGAGTTTCAGGGGCTCGGGACGAGCAGTACTTC; cdr3_aa: CSARVSGARDEQYF
j_call: TRBJ1-3; d_call: -; clone_size: many; v_call: TRBV5-5; cdr3_nt: TGTGCCAGCAGCTTGACGGGGTCCGGGGGAAACACCATATATTTT; cdr3_aa: CASSLTGSGGNTIYF
j_call: TRBJ2-3; d_call: -; clone_size: many; v_call: TRBV4-1; cdr3_nt: TGCGCCAGCAGCCAAGGCAGGGGGAGGGTTATCACGCAGTATTTT; cdr3_aa: CASSQGRGRVITQYF
j_call: TRBJ1-6; d_call: -; clone_size: many; v_call: TRBV14; cdr3_nt: TGTGCCAGCAGCCAAGATGCAACAGGACGGTCACCCCTCCACTTT; cdr3_aa: CASSQDATGRSPLHF